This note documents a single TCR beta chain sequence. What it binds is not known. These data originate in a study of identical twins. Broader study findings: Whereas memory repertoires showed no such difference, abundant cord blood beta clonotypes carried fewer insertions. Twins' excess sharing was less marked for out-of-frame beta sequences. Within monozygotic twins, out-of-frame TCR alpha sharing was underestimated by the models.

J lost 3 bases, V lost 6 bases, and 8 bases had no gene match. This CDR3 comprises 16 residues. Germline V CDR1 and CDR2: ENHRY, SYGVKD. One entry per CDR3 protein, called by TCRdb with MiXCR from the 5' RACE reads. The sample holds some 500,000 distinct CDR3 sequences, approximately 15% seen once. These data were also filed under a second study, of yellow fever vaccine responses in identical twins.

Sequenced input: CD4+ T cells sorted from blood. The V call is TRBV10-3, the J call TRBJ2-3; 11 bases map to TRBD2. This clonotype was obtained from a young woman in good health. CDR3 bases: TGTGCCATCAGGAGTAGCGGGGGGGCTGGGACAGATACGCAGTATTTT. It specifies CAIRSSGGAGTDTQYF.